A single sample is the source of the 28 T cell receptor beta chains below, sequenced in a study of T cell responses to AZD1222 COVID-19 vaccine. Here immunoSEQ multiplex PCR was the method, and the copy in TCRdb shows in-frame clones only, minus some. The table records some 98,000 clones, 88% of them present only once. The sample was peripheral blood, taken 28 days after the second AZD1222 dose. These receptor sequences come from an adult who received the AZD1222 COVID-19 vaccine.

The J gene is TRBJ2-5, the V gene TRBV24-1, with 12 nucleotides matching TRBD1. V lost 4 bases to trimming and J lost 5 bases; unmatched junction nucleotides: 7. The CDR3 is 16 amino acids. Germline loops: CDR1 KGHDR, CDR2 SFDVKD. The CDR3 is CATSESRDRGPETQYF. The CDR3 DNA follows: TGTGCCACCAGTGAGTCCCGGGACAGGGGGCCCGAGACCCAGTACTTC.

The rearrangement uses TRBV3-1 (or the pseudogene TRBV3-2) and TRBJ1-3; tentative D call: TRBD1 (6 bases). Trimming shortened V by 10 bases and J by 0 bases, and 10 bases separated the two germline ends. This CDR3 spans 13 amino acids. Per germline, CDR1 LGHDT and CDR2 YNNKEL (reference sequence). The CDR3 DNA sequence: TGTGCCACGGGACACCGCTCTGGAAACACCATATATTTT. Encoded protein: CATGHRSGNTIYF.

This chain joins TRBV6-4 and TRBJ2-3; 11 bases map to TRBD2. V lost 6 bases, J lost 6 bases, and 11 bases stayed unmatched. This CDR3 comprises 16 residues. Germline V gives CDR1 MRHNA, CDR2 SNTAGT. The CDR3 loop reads CASSAVQASGRDTQYF. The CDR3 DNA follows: TGTGCCAGCAGCGCCGTTCAGGCTAGCGGGAGGGATACGCAGTATTTT.

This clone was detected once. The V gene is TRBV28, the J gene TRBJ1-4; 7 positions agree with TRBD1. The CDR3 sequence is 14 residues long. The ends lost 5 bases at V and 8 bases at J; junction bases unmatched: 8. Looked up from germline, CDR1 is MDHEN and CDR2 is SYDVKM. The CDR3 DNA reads TGTGCCAGCAGTCTAGGGGGCGCTTGGGAAAAACTGTTTTTT. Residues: CASSLGGAWEKLFF.

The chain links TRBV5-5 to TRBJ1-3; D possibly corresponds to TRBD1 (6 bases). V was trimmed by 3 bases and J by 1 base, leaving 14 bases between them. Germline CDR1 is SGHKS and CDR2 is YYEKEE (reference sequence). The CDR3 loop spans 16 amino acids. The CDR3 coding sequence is TGTGCCAGCAGCTATGTACAGGGAAGTTCTGGAAACACCATATATTTT. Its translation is CASSYVQGSSGNTIYF.

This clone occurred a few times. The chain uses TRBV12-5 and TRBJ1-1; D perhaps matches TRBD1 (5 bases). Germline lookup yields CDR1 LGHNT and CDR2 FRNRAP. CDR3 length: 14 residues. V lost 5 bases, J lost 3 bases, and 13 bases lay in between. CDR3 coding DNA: TGTGCTAGTGGTCCGGGGGTCGGGGACACTGAAGCTTTCTTT. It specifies CASGPGVGDTEAFF.

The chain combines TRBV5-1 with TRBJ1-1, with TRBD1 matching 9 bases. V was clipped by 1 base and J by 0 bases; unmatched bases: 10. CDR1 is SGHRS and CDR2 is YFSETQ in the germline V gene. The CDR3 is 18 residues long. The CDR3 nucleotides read TGCGCCAGCAGCTTGATAGGGGGACAGGGAGATGTGAACACTGAAGCTTTCTTT. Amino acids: CASSLIGGQGDVNTEAFF.

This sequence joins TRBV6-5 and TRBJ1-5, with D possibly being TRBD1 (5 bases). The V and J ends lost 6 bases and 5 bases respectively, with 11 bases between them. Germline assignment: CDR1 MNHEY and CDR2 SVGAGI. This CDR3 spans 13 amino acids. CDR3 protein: CASSPGGYQPQHF. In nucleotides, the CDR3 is TGTGCCAGCAGCCCCGGGGGGTATCAGCCCCAGCATTTT.

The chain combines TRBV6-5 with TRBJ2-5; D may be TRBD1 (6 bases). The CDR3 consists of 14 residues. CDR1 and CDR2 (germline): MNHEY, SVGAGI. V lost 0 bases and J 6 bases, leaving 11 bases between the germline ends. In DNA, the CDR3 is TGTGCCAGCAGTTACTCTGGAACAGGGAAGACCCAGTACTTC. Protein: CASSYSGTGKTQYF.

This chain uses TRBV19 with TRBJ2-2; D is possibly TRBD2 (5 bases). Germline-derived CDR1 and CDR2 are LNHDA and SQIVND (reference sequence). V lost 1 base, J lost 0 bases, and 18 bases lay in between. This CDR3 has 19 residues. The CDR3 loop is CASSIASWEPPANTGELFF. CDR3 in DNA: TGTGCCAGTAGTATAGCCTCCTGGGAGCCCCCAGCGAACACCGGGGAGCTGTTTTTT.

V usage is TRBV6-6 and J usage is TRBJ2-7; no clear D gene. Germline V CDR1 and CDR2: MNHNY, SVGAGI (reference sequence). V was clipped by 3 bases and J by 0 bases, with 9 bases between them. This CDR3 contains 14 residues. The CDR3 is CASSYHSNSYEQYF. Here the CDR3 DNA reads TGTGCCAGCAGTTATCATTCCAACTCCTACGAGCAGTACTTC.

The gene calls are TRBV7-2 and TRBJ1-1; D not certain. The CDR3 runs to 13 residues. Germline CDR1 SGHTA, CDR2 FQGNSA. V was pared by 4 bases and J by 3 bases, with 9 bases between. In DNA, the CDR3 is TGTGCCAGCAGCTCCCAGGCCGACACTGAAGCTTTCTTT. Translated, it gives CASSSQADTEAFF.

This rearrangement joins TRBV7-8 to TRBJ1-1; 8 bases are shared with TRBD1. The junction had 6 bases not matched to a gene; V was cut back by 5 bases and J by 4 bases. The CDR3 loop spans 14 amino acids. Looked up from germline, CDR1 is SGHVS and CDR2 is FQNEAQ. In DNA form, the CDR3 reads TGTGCCAGCAGCGCGGACAGGGAGGGCACTGAAGCTTTCTTT. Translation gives CASSADREGTEAFF.

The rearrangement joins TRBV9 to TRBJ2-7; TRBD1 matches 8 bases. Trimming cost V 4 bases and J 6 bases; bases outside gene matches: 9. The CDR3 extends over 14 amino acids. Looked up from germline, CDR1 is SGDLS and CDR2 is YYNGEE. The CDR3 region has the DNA TGTGCCAGCAGCTCCGGACAGGGTGTTGGCGAGCAGTACTTC. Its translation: CASSSGQGVGEQYF.

In nucleotides, the CDR3 is TGCGCCAGCAGCTTGGGGGTAGCTCCCTCCTACGAGCAGTACTTC. Amino acids: CASSLGVAPSYEQYF. The V gene is TRBV5-1, the J gene TRBJ2-7; D ambiguous. Trimming shortened V by 0 bases and J by 0 bases, and 10 bases separated the two germline ends. Germline CDR1 is SGHRS and CDR2 is YFSETQ. The length of the CDR3 is 15 residues.

CDR3 DNA: TGTGCCAGCGGGAGACAGGGGTACCGAGAGACCCAGTACTTC. Its translation is CASGRQGYRETQYF. The chain carries TRBV28 and TRBJ2-5; 8 positions agree with TRBD1. Unmatched junction bases numbered 9, after V lost 8 bases and J lost 4 bases. Per the germline V gene, CDR1 is MDHEN and CDR2 is SYDVKM. This CDR3 region has 14 residues.

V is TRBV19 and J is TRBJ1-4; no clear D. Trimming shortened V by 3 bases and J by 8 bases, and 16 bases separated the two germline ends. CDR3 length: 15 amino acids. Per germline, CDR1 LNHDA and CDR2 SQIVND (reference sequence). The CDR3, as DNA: TGTGCCAGTAGTATGACCGGGCTACCTGGAGAAAAACTGTTTTTT. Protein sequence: CASSMTGLPGEKLFF.

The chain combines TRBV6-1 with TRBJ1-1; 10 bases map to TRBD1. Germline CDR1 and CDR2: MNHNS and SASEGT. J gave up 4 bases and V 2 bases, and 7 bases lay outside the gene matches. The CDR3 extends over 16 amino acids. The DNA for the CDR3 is TGTGCCAGCAGTGAAAGGACAGGGGGGTTTGGCACTGAAGCTTTCTTT. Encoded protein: CASSERTGGFGTEAFF.

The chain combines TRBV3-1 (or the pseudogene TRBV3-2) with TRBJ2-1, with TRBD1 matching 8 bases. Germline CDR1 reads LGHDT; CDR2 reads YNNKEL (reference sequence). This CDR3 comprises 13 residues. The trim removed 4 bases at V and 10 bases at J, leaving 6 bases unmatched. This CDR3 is CASSPLTGVEQFF. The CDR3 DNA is TGTGCCAGCAGCCCCCTGACAGGGGTGGAGCAGTTCTTC.

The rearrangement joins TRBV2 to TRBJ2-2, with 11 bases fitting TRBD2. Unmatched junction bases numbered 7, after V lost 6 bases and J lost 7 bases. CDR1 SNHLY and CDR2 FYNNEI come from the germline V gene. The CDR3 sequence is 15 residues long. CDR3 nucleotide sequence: TGTGCCAGCAGCGGTAGCGGGAGGGCCGACGGGGAGCTGTTTTTT. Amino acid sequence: CASSGSGRADGELFF. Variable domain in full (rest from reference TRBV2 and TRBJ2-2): EPEVTQTPSHQVTQMGQEVILRCVPISNHLYFYWYRQILGQKVEFLVSFYNNEISEKSEIFDDQFSVERPDGSNFTLKIRSTKLEDSAMYFCASSGSGRADGELFFGEGSRLTVL.

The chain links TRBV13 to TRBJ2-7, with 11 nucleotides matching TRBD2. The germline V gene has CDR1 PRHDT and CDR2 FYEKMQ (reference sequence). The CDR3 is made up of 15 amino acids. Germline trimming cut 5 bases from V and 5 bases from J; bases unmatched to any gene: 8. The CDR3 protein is CASSILAGGAHEQYF. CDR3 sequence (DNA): TGTGCCAGCAGCATCCTAGCGGGAGGAGCCCACGAGCAGTACTTC. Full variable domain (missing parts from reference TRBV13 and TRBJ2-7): AAGVIQSPRHLIKEKRETATLKCYPIPRHDTVYWYQQGPGQDPQFLISFYEKMQSDKGSIPDRFSAQQFSDYHSELNMSSLELGDSALYFCASSILAGGAHEQYFGPGTRLTVT.

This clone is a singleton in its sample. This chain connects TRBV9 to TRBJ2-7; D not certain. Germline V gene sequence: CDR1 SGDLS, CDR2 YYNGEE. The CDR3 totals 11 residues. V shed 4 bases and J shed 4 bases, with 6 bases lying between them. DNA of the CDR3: TGTGCCAGCAGCTTCGCATACGAGCAGTACTTC. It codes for CASSFAYEQYF.

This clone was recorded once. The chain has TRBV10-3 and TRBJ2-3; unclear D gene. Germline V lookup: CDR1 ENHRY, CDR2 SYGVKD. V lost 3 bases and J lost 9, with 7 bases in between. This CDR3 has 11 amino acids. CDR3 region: CAISDLDTQYF. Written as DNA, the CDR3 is TGTGCCATCAGTGACCTCGACACGCAGTATTTT.

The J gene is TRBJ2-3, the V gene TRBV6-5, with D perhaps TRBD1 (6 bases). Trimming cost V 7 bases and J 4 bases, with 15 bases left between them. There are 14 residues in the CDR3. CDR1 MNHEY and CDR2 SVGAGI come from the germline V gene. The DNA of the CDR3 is TGTGCCAGCACAGGGGCTCTAGGGGCAGATACGCAGTATTTT. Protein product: CASTGALGADTQYF.

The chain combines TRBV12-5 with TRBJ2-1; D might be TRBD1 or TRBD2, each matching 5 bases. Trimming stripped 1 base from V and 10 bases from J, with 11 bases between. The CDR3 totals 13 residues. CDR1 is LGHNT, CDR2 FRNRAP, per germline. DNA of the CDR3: TGTGCTAGTGGTTTGGGGGACCTCCGCGAGCAGTTCTTC. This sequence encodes CASGLGDLREQFF.

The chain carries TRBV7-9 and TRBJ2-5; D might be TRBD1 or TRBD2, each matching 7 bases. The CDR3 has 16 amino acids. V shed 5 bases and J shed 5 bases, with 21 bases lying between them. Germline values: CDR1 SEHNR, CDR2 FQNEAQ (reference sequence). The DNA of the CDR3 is TGTGCCAGCAGCCCCCTTTCAGGGGGAGGGAGGGAGACCCAGTACTTC. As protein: CASSPLSGGGRETQYF.

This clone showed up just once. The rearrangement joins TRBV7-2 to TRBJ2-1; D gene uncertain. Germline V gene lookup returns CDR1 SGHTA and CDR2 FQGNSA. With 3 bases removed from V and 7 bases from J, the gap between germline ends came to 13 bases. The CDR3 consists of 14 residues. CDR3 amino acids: CASSLGWAVNEQFF. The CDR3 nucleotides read TGTGCCAGCAGCTTGGGTTGGGCTGTTAATGAGCAGTTCTTC.

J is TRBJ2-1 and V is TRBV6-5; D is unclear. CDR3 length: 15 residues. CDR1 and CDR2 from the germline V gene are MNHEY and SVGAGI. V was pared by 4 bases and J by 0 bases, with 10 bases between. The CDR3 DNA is TGTGCCAGCAGTTGGGCGACGAGCTCCTACAATGAGCAGTTCTTC. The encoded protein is CASSWATSSYNEQFF.